One and the same sample provided the 26 T cell receptor beta chains below, sequenced in a study of blood T cell repertoires in COVID-19. The protocol was immunoSEQ multiplex PCR, while the TCRdb copy is restricted to in-frame clones and leaves out a portion. The repertoire consists of approximately 230,000 clones, with about 91% occurring once and the leading ten covering 1.3% to 1.5%. Sequencing was performed on peripheral blood. The receptors were gathered from a man aged 80 or over with acute or convalescent COVID-19.

V and J are TRBV24-1 and TRBJ2-1; 9 bases agree with TRBD2. The trim removed 5 bases at V and 7 bases at J, leaving 5 bases unmatched. The CDR3 spans 14 residues. Germline CDR1 KGHDR, CDR2 SFDVKD. The CDR3 loop reads CATSGSGSLNEQFF. The CDR3 DNA sequence: TGTGCCACCAGTGGTAGCGGGAGCTTGAATGAGCAGTTCTTC.

The rearrangement uses TRBV6-1 and TRBJ1-6; D remains ambiguous. This CDR3 is built from 15 residues. V dropped 1 base and J dropped 10 bases, with 14 bases sitting between them. Germline assignment: CDR1 MNHNS and CDR2 SASEGT. CDR3 protein: CASSEEQRRMSPLHF. In DNA form, the CDR3 reads TGTGCCAGCAGTGAAGAGCAGCGTAGAATGTCACCCCTCCACTTT.

V gene TRBV7-9 combines with J gene TRBJ1-1; D is unclear. This CDR3 region has 14 residues. Looked up from germline, CDR1 is SEHNR and CDR2 is FQNEAQ (reference sequence). Trimming pared 1 base from V and 2 bases from J, leaving 8 bases between. CDR3 sequence: CASSLDSSNTEAFF. CDR3 nucleotides: TGTGCCAGCAGCTTAGACAGCTCCAACACTGAAGCTTTCTTT.

The chain is built from TRBV18 and TRBJ2-2, with 8 bases identical to TRBD2. Germline assignment: CDR1 KGHSH and CDR2 LQKENI. V lost 1 base and J lost 1; bases outside the gene matches: 5. The CDR3 runs to 17 residues. Here the CDR3 reads CASSPRVLAGNTGELFF. The CDR3, as DNA: TGTGCCAGCTCACCACGCGTGCTAGCGGGGAACACCGGGGAGCTGTTTTTT.

V and J are TRBV7-3 and TRBJ1-1, with 10 bases that match TRBD1. Trimming cost V 5 bases and J 11 bases; bases outside gene matches: 14. The CDR3 is made up of 15 amino acids. Germline V CDR1 and CDR2: SGHTA, FQGTGA. The CDR3 sequence is CASSESGTGVRGAFF. The CDR3 region has the DNA TGTGCCAGCAGCGAATCCGGGACAGGGGTTAGAGGGGCTTTCTTT.

This rearrangement joins TRBV19 to TRBJ2-7; weak D call: TRBD2 (5 bases). CDR3 length: 15 residues. The germline V gene encodes CDR1 LNHDA and CDR2 SQIVND (reference sequence). The V and J ends lost 5 bases and 7 bases respectively, with 21 bases between them. CDR3 loop: CASSPPGMPAGEQYF. CDR3 DNA sequence: TGTGCCAGTAGTCCCCCCGGGATGCCGGCGGGTGAGCAGTACTTC. Complete variable domain (other parts from reference TRBV19 and TRBJ2-7): DGGITQSPKYLFRKEGQNVTLSCEQNLNHDAMYWYRQDPGQGLRLIYYSQIVNDFQKGDIAEGYSVSREKKESFPLTVTSAQKNPTAFYLCASSPPGMPAGEQYFGPGTRLTVT.

This clone was found once. The V gene is TRBV11-2, the J gene TRBJ2-7, with 9 positions matching TRBD1. Germline V gives CDR1 SGHAT, CDR2 FQNNGV. The V segment lost 6 bases and the J segment 3 bases; nucleotides outside the gene matches: 6. This CDR3 spans 14 amino acids. Here the CDR3 DNA reads TGTGCCAGCAGTTTGGGACAGGGCTACTACGAGCAGTACTTC. The encoded protein is CASSLGQGYYEQYF. Using reference TRBV11-2 and TRBJ2-7 for the parts outside the CDR3, the full variable domain is EAGVAQSPRYKIIEKRQSVAFWCNPISGHATLYWYQQILGQGPKLLIQFQNNGVVDDSQLPKDRFSAERLKGVDSTLKIQPAKLEDSAVYLCASSLGQGYYEQYFGPGTRLTVT.

The V gene is TRBV18, the J gene TRBJ2-7, with D possibly matching TRBD2 (5 bases). CDR1 and CDR2 (germline): KGHSH, LQKENI. V was cut by 3 bases and J by 3 bases, with 15 bases left in between. CDR3 length: 15 amino acids. CDR3 sequence: CASSPIREGNYEQYF. For the CDR3, the DNA is TGTGCCAGCTCACCTATCCGGGAAGGGAACTACGAGCAGTACTTC.

This chain joins TRBV5-1 and TRBJ2-4; a weak D match, TRBD1 (5 bases). The CDR3 contains 16 residues. The V end lost 4 bases, the J end lost 0 bases, and 14 bases lay between the germline ends. CDR1 SGHRS and CDR2 YFSETQ come from the germline V gene. This CDR3 reads CASSERGTLAKNIQYF. The CDR3 nucleotides read TGCGCCAGCAGCGAAAGGGGCACCCTAGCCAAAAACATTCAGTACTTC.

The chain combines TRBV19 with TRBJ2-2; 8 bases are a match to TRBD1. The CDR3 extends over 15 amino acids. From germline, CDR1 is LNHDA and CDR2 SQIVND (reference sequence). V was clipped by 6 bases and J by 1 base; unmatched bases: 4. This CDR3 is CASRLTGENTGELFF. The CDR3 nucleotides read TGTGCCAGTAGATTGACAGGGGAGAACACCGGGGAGCTGTTTTTT.

This rearrangement joins TRBV5-1 to TRBJ2-1, with D possibly TRBD2 on 6 matching bases. Germline V lookup: CDR1 SGHRS, CDR2 YFSETQ. This CDR3 region has 14 residues. The V end lost 4 bases, the J end lost 3 bases, and 11 bases lay between the germline ends. The CDR3 here is CASSGREIYNEQFF. The DNA for the CDR3 is TGCGCCAGCAGCGGCCGGGAGATCTACAATGAGCAGTTCTTC.

This chain links TRBV5-6 with TRBJ2-1, with D possibly TRBD2 on 6 matching bases. V shed 3 bases and J shed 2 bases, with 18 bases lying between them. Germline V lookup: CDR1 SGHDT, CDR2 YYEEEE. The CDR3 covers 17 residues. The DNA for the CDR3 is TGTGCCAGCAGCTCCGGACTAAGTCTTTTAACCTACAATGAGCAGTTCTTC. Its translation: CASSSGLSLLTYNEQFF.

This chain joins TRBV2 and TRBJ2-1; 11 nucleotides line up with TRBD2. Germline CDR1 and CDR2: SNHLY and FYNNEI. The CDR3 extends over 15 amino acids. The trim removed 5 bases at V and 10 bases at J, leaving 10 bases unmatched. In DNA form, the CDR3 reads TGTGCCAGCAGTTTTACCGGGACTAGCGGAGTGGAGCAGTTCTTC. This codes for CASSFTGTSGVEQFF.

This chain links TRBV19 with TRBJ1-4; no reliable D call. This CDR3 is built from 16 residues. V lost 7 bases and J lost 0, with 15 bases in between. CDR1 and CDR2 (germline): LNHDA, SQIVND (reference sequence). Here the CDR3 reads CASTPENPATNEKLFF. The DNA for the CDR3 is TGTGCCAGTACCCCCGAGAATCCGGCAACTAATGAAAAACTGTTTTTT.

This chain connects TRBV18 to TRBJ2-7, with no clear D. The CDR3 has 13 amino acids. Germline V gene lookup returns CDR1 KGHSH and CDR2 LQKENI. V gave up 4 bases and J gave up 7 bases, with 14 bases separating them. CDR3 loop: CASSLLVVEEQYF. The CDR3 coding sequence is TGTGCCAGCTCACTTCTGGTAGTCGAGGAGCAGTACTTC.

The V and J genes are TRBV12-3 or TRBV12-4 and TRBJ2-3; no reliable D call. Between the trimmed V and J ends, which lost 3 bases and 6 bases, there was a span of 7 bases. This CDR3 region has 12 residues. CDR3 amino acids: CASSFLPDTQYF. The CDR3 nucleotides are TGTGCCAGCAGTTTTCTCCCGGATACGCAGTATTTT.

The chain employs TRBV29-1 and TRBJ2-5, with 11 bases fitting TRBD2. The V segment lost 6 bases and the J segment 4 bases; nucleotides outside the gene matches: 4. This CDR3 has 13 amino acids. The germline CDR1 and CDR2 sequences are SQVTM and ANQGSEA. CDR3 nucleotide sequence: TGCAGCGTAGTAGGACTAGCGGGAGAGACCCAGTACTTC. Translated: CSVVGLAGETQYF. Full variable domain (missing parts from reference TRBV29-1 and TRBJ2-5): SAVISQKPSRDICQRGTSLTIQCQVDSQVTMMFWYRQQPGQSLTLIATANQGSEATYESGFVIDKFPISRPNLTFSTLTVSNMSPEDSSIYLCSVVGLAGETQYFGPGTRLLVL.

The V call is TRBV6-6, the J call TRBJ1-2, with 11 bases matching TRBD1. The V segment lost 0 bases and the J segment 8 bases; nucleotides outside the gene matches: 8. The CDR3 totals 16 residues. Looked up from germline, CDR1 is MNHNY and CDR2 is SVGAGI (reference sequence). DNA of the CDR3: TGTGCCAGCAGTTACTCGTCAGACGGACAGGGGGCCGGCTACACCTTC. Translating it yields CASSYSSDGQGAGYTF.

Worth noting for this clone: At one boundary the junction diverges from the germline segment, which might be a read error. The chain's CDR3 is CASTGTSGRGLF. For the CDR3, the DNA is TGTGCCAGCACCGGGACTAGCGGGCGGGGCCTGTTC. The chain has TRBV28 and TRBJ2-7; the match to TRBD2 covers 12 bases. The CDR3 loop spans 12 amino acids. The germline V gene encodes CDR1 MDHEN and CDR2 SYDVKM.

The chain employs TRBV29-1 and TRBJ1-1; TRBD1 matches at 7 bases. Germline lookup yields CDR1 SQVTM and CDR2 ANQGSEA. J lost 1 base, V lost 7 bases, and 9 bases had no gene match. The CDR3 has 14 residues. For the CDR3, the DNA is TGCAGCGCTACAGCGACAGGGTCGAACACTGAAGCTTTCTTT. Translation gives CSATATGSNTEAFF.

The CDR3 is CASSPTGGGHEQYF. The DNA of the CDR3 is TGTGCCAGCAGCCCAACAGGGGGCGGCCACGAGCAGTACTTC. The J gene is TRBJ2-7, the V gene TRBV7-3; 9 bases are shared with TRBD1. The CDR3 is 14 residues long. The J segment lost 5 bases and the V segment lost 5 bases, leaving 7 bases of the junction unmatched. Per the germline V gene, CDR1 is SGHTA and CDR2 is FQGTGA. Together with reference TRBV7-3 and TRBJ2-7, the CDR3 gives the full variable domain: GAGVSQTPSNKVTEKGKYVELRCDPISGHTALYWYRQSLGQGPEFLIYFQGTGAADDSGLPNDRFFAVRPEGSVSTLKIQRTERGDSAVYLCASSPTGGGHEQYFGPGTRLTVT.

The chain carries TRBV25-1 and TRBJ1-2; TRBD1 aligns across 7 bases. V was clipped by 3 bases and J by 9 bases; unmatched bases: 13. The CDR3 consists of 15 residues. Germline assignment: CDR1 MGHDK and CDR2 SYGVNS. As DNA, the CDR3 is TGTGCCAGCAGTGAGGGACAGACCATTCTAGGCAGCTACACCTTC. Its translation: CASSEGQTILGSYTF.

Only a few counts were recorded for this clone. The chain uses TRBV7-6 and TRBJ1-1; TRBD1 matches at 9 bases. The junction had 5 bases not matched to a gene; V was cut back by 4 bases and J by 2 bases. Per the germline V gene, CDR1 is SGHVS and CDR2 is FNYEAQ. CDR3 length equals 15 residues. CDR3 in amino acids: CASSYQTGGNTEAFF. For the CDR3, the DNA is TGTGCCAGCAGCTACCAGACAGGGGGAAACACTGAAGCTTTCTTT. The full variable domain, rest sourced from reference TRBV7-6 and TRBJ1-1, is GAGVSQSPRYKVTKRGQDVALRCDPISGHVSLYWYRQALGQGPEFLTYFNYEAQQDKSGLPNDRFSAERPEGSISTLTIQRTEQRDSAMYRCASSYQTGGNTEAFFGQGTRLTVV.

This sequence joins TRBV19 and TRBJ1-2, with a tentative D call TRBD1 (5 bases). Per germline, CDR1 LNHDA and CDR2 SQIVND (reference sequence). This CDR3 region has 14 residues. Trimming removed 3 bases at V and 6 bases at J, with 14 bases between. CDR3 sequence reads: CASSIYGGTNGYTF. The CDR3, as DNA: TGTGCCAGTAGTATTTACGGGGGAACGAATGGCTACACCTTC.

The CDR3 here is CASAGRRTVVEAFF. The CDR3 DNA sequence: TGTGCCAGCGCCGGGAGGCGGACAGTCGTTGAAGCTTTCTTT. The V call is TRBV28, the J call TRBJ1-1, with D possibly being TRBD1 (6 bases). Germline V gives CDR1 MDHEN, CDR2 SYDVKM. This CDR3 comprises 14 residues. Trimming shortened V by 8 bases and J by 7 bases, and 20 bases separated the two germline ends.

The J gene is TRBJ1-1, the V gene TRBV5-5; 9 bases map to TRBD1. Germline V gene lookup returns CDR1 SGHKS and CDR2 YYEKEE (reference sequence). The CDR3 runs 15 residues. Trimming cost V 6 bases and J 5 bases; bases outside gene matches: 11. The CDR3 protein is CASTIVGQGMTEAFF. CDR3 DNA: TGTGCCAGCACCATTGTAGGACAGGGGATGACTGAAGCTTTCTTT.